The 8 T cell receptor beta chains given below trace back to one sample, sequenced in a study of shared clonotypes between healthy human individuals. CD45RO negativity and positive selection for CCR7 defined naive CD8 cells, a population that excluded terminally differentiated effector memory CD45RA+ cells. The data were produced by immunoSEQ multiplex PCR, yet TCRdb's version contains in-frame clones alone and is incomplete. The data hold a few million clones, with about 94% observed a single time. Material: naive CD8+ T cells from PBMCs. The source is a man between 18 and 35 years old in good health. Some clones in this sample may be carry-over from other donors' samples.

Regarding this clone: At one boundary the junction diverges from the germline segment, which might be a read error. The chain combines TRBV28 with TRBJ2-7; TRBD2 matches 7 bases. Germline V gene sequence: CDR1 MDHEN, CDR2 SYDVKM. CDR3 length: 16 residues. The DNA of the CDR3 is TGTGCCACCAGTTTGGGTACTAGCGTGAGGACCTACGAGCAGTACTTC. Translating gives CATSLGTSVRTYEQYF.

CDR3 residues: CAWSVLLAGIYEQYF. CDR3 nucleotide sequence: TGTGCCTGGAGTGTACTCCTAGCGGGAATCTACGAGCAGTACTTC. The gene calls are TRBV30 and TRBJ2-7; TRBD2 aligns across 9 bases. The germline V gene has CDR1 GTSNPN and CDR2 SVGIG (reference sequence). CDR3 length: 15 amino acids. Trimming took 0 bases from V and 3 from J; bases not matched to a gene: 6.

V gene TRBV28 combines with J gene TRBJ2-1; TRBD2 matches 15 bases. The CDR3 is 17 amino acids. V gave up 6 bases and J gave up 4 bases; unmatched junction bases: 7. Germline CDR1 MDHEN, CDR2 SYDVKM. The CDR3 here is CASRPGLAGGEYNEQFF. DNA for the CDR3: TGTGCCAGCAGACCCGGACTAGCGGGAGGGGAGTACAATGAGCAGTTCTTC.

This chain joins TRBV28 and TRBJ1-2; possibly TRBD1 for D (5 bases). Germline V gene sequence: CDR1 MDHEN, CDR2 SYDVKM. The CDR3 contains 14 residues. The V gene lost 5 bases and the J gene lost 4 bases, with 14 bases spanning the gap. The chain's CDR3 is CASSMTASGYGYTF. The CDR3 bases are TGTGCCAGCAGTATGACAGCCTCCGGCTATGGCTACACCTTC.

The rearrangement uses TRBV27 and TRBJ1-4, with D hard to call. Trimming stripped 8 bases from V and 4 bases from J, with 8 bases between. This CDR3 contains 12 residues. Germline V CDR1 and CDR2: MNHEY, SMNVEV (reference sequence). CDR3 amino acids: CASRTLNEKLFF. CDR3 coding DNA: TGTGCCAGCCGGACGCTTAATGAAAAACTGTTTTTT. Using reference TRBV27 and TRBJ1-4 for the parts outside the CDR3, the full variable domain is EAQVTQNPRYLITVTGKKLTVTCSQNMNHEYMSWYRQDPGLGLRQIYYSMNVEVTDKGDVPEGYKVSRKEKRNFPLILESPSPNQTSLYFCASRTLNEKLFFGSGTQLSVL.

The chain employs TRBV6-1 and TRBJ1-3; D not certain. V gave up 3 bases and J gave up 0 bases, with 9 bases separating them. The germline V gene encodes CDR1 MNHNS and CDR2 SASEGT. There are 15 residues in the CDR3. DNA of the CDR3: TGTGCCAGCAGTGATGAGTATGACTCTGGAAACACCATATATTTT. Translating gives CASSDEYDSGNTIYF.

CDR3 residues: CASLPFGGHDGYTF. Written as DNA, the CDR3 is TGTGCCAGCCTCCCCTTTGGGGGGCACGATGGCTACACCTTC. The V call is TRBV27, the J call TRBJ1-2, with D tentatively TRBD1 (6 bases). Per germline, CDR1 MNHEY and CDR2 SMNVEV (reference sequence). Trimming stripped 8 bases from V and 6 bases from J, with 19 bases between. The CDR3 is made up of 14 amino acids.

The chain has TRBV27 and TRBJ1-5; tentatively, D is TRBD1 (5 bases). The CDR3 is 14 residues long. Deletions cut 5 bases from V and 5 bases from J, with 13 bases between. CDR1 MNHEY and CDR2 SMNVEV come from the germline V gene (reference sequence). The CDR3 reads CASSPTENYQPQHF. In nucleotides, the CDR3 is TGTGCCAGCAGTCCGACAGAGAACTATCAGCCCCAGCATTTT.